One sample yielded the 12 T cell receptor beta chains listed below, sequenced in a study of shared clonotypes between healthy human individuals. TCRdb's table, derived via immunoSEQ multiplex PCR, lists solely in-frame clones and lacks some. The sample lists approximately 2.5 million clones; more than 90% were seen once. The specimen was naive CD4+ T cells sorted from blood. Subset meaning: CD45RA+ positively selected. The source is a man aged 18 to 30 in good health.

In regard to this clone: Other DNA sequences from this sample encode an identical CDR3 as well. The chain combines TRBV5-1 with TRBJ2-2; no reliable D call. Trimming stripped 0 bases from V and 4 bases from J, with 4 bases between. CDR3 size: 13 residues. Per germline, CDR1 SGHRS and CDR2 YFSETQ. The CDR3 region has the DNA TGCGCCAGCAGCTTGGGTCCCACCGGGGAGCTGTTTTTT. Translating gives CASSLGPTGELFF.

This chain connects TRBV4-1 to TRBJ2-7, with TRBD2 matching over 7 bases. The CDR3 runs to 17 residues. CDR1 and CDR2 (germline): MGHRA, YSYEKL. The V segment lost 2 bases and the J segment 3 bases; nucleotides outside the gene matches: 13. The CDR3 DNA reads as TGCGCCAGCAGCCAACCGCCGCTAGCGGCCCATTTCTACGAGCAGTACTTC. Amino acids: CASSQPPLAAHFYEQYF.

This chain joins TRBV19 and TRBJ2-4, with 11 bases that match TRBD2. The CDR3 extends over 16 amino acids. The V gene end was trimmed by 7 bases and the J gene end by 3 bases; junction bases not matched to a gene: 8. Germline lookup yields CDR1 LNHDA and CDR2 SQIVND (reference sequence). CDR3 bases: TGTGCCAGTACTAATAGCGGGAGGGGGATCAAAAACATTCAGTACTTC. Protein product: CASTNSGRGIKNIQYF.

The V gene is TRBV30, the J gene TRBJ2-2; 8 bases fit TRBD2. The germline V gene encodes CDR1 GTSNPN and CDR2 SVGIG (reference sequence). The CDR3 length is 14 residues. The J segment lost 4 bases and the V segment lost 4 bases, leaving 5 bases of the junction unmatched. The CDR3 region has the DNA TGTGCCTGGACCGGACTAGCCGCCACCGGGGAGCTGTTTTTT. Amino acids: CAWTGLAATGELFF.

This sequence joins TRBV27 and TRBJ2-4; 8 bases map to TRBD1. J lost 0 bases, V lost 7 bases, and 23 bases had no gene match. This CDR3 contains 21 residues. Germline CDR1 is MNHEY and CDR2 is SMNVEV (reference sequence). The CDR3 coding sequence is TGTGCCAGCAAGCATATTTACGCGGACAGGGCGTCATCCGTAGCCAAAAACATTCAGTACTTC. Protein sequence: CASKHIYADRASSVAKNIQYF.

A single count supports this clone. The V gene is TRBV30, the J gene TRBJ2-3; the D gene is possibly TRBD2 (6 bases). Trimming left V 3 bases short and J 0 bases short, with 13 bases between. Germline CDR1 GTSNPN, CDR2 SVGIG (reference sequence). The CDR3 is 15 amino acids. Here the CDR3 reads CAWSVEAGSTDTQYF. CDR3 coding DNA: TGTGCCTGGAGCGTGGAAGCGGGCAGCACAGATACGCAGTATTTT.

The chain carries TRBV7-3 and TRBJ1-6, with D perhaps TRBD1 (6 bases). The germline V gene has CDR1 SGHTA and CDR2 FQGTGA. The ends were cut back, 4 bases at V and 8 bases at J, with 9 bases in the middle. CDR3 length: 13 residues. This CDR3 is CASSSRQDSPLHF. The CDR3 DNA reads TGTGCCAGCAGCTCCCGACAGGATTCACCCCTCCACTTT.

As regards this clone: Other DNA sequences from this sample encode an identical CDR3 as well. This chain joins TRBV18 and TRBJ2-7; TRBD1 is a possible D gene (5 bases). V lost 0 bases and J 2 bases, leaving 8 bases between the germline ends. The germline V gene encodes CDR1 KGHSH and CDR2 LQKENI. CDR3 length: 14 amino acids. CDR3 in DNA: TGTGCCAGCTCACCACCTACAGGCGCCTACGAGCAGTACTTC. This encodes CASSPPTGAYEQYF.

The chain has TRBV11-3 and TRBJ2-6; tentative D call: TRBD2 (5 bases). Trimming took 2 bases from V and 0 from J, leaving 11 bases between them. This CDR3 is built from 17 residues. The V gene's germline CDR1 is SGHNT and CDR2 YENEEA. For the CDR3, the DNA is TGTGCCAGCAGCTTAAGTGCGGGCGACTCTGGGGCCAACGTCCTGACTTTC. Its protein is CASSLSAGDSGANVLTF.

CDR3 in DNA: TGTGCCAGCAGTCTCCTCCTCGACCTCGGGGGCAATGAGCAGTTCTTC. As protein: CASSLLLDLGGNEQFF. The gene calls are TRBV27 and TRBJ2-1, with D possibly being TRBD2 (6 bases). Trimming removed 5 bases from V and 6 bases from J, with 20 bases in between. This CDR3 is 16 amino acids long. The germline V gene has CDR1 MNHEY and CDR2 SMNVEV (reference sequence).

Details on this clone: The sample holds other DNA sequences that translate to the same CDR3. This chain uses TRBV30 with TRBJ2-7; the match to TRBD1 covers 7 bases. V shed 2 bases, J shed 5 bases, and the junction held 3 bases outside the gene matches. Germline values: CDR1 GTSNPN, CDR2 SVGIG (reference sequence). This CDR3 contains 12 residues. CDR3 region: CAWSRQGNEQYF. In nucleotides, the CDR3 is TGTGCCTGGAGTCGACAGGGTAACGAGCAGTACTTC.

This sequence joins TRBV4-1 and TRBJ2-7, with 7 positions matching TRBD1. CDR1 is MGHRA and CDR2 is YSYEKL in the germline V gene. The length of the CDR3 is 15 residues. With V trimmed by 1 base and J by 3 bases, 6 bases remained unmatched. CDR3 residues: CASSQARQGVYEQYF. The CDR3 region has the DNA TGCGCCAGCAGCCAAGCCCGACAGGGTGTCTACGAGCAGTACTTC.